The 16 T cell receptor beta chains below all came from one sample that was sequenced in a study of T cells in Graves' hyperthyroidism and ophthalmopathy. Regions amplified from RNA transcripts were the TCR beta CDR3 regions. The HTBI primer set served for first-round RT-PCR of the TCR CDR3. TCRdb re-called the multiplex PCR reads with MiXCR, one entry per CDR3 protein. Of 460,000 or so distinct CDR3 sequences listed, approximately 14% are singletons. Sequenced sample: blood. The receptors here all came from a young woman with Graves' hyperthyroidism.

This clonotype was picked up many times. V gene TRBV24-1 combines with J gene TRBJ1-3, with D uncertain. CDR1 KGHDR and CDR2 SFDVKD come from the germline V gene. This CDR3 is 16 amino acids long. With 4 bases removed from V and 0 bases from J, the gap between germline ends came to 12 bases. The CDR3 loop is CATSEPVLPSGNTIYF. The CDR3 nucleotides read TGTGCCACCAGTGAACCAGTCTTACCCTCTGGAAACACCATATATTTT.

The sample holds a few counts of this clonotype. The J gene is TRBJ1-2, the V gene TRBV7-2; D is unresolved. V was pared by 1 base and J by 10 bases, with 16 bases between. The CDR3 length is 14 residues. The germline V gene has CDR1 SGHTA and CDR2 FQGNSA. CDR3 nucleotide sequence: TGTGCCAGCAGCTTAGACTGGGGTATGGATGACTACACCTTC. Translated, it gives CASSLDWGMDDYTF.

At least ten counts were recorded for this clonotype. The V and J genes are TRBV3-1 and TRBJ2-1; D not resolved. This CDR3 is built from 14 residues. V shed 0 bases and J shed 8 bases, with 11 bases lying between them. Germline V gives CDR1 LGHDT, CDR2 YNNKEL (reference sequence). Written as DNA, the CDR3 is TGTGCCAGCAGCCAAGAAGGCAGGTACTATGAGCAGTTCTTC. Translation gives CASSQEGRYYEQFF.

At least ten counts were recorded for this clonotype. The chain's CDR3 is CATSEFGTSGTQYF. CDR3 bases: TGTGCCACCAGTGAGTTCGGGACGTCCGGGACCCAGTACTTC. J is TRBJ2-5 and V is TRBV24-1; D tentatively fits TRBD1 or TRBD2 (5 bases each). V lost 4 bases and J 7 bases, leaving 15 bases between the germline ends. Looked up from germline, CDR1 is KGHDR and CDR2 is SFDVKD. The CDR3 is 14 residues long.

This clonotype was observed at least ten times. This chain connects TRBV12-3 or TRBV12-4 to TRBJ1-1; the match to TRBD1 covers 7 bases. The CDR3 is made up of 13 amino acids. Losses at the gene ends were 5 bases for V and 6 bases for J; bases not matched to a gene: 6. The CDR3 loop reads CASSHGTAPEAFF. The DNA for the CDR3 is TGTGCCAGCAGTCACGGGACAGCGCCTGAAGCTTTCTTT.

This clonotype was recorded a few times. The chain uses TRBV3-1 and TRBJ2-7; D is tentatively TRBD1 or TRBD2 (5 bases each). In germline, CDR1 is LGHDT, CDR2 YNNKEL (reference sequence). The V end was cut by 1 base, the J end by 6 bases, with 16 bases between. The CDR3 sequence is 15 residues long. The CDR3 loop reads CASSQGSSQRGEQYV. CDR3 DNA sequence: TGTGCCAGCAGCCAAGGTTCCTCCCAGAGGGGCGAGCAGTACGTC.

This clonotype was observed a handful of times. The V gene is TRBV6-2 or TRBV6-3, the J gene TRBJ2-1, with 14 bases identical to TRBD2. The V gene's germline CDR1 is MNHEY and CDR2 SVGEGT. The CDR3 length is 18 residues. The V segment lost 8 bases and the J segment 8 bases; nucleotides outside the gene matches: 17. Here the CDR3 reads CASYIGTSGGLGKDEQFF. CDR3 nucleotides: TGTGCCAGCTACATTGGGACTAGCGGGGGCCTCGGGAAGGATGAGCAGTTCTTC.

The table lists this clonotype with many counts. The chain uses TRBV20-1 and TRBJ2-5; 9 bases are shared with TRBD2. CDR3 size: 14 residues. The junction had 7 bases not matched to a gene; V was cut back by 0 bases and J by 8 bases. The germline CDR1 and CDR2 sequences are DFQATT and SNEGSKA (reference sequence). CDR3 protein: CSAREVAGVGTQYF. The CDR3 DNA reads TGCAGTGCTAGAGAGGTAGCGGGAGTGGGTACCCAGTACTTC.

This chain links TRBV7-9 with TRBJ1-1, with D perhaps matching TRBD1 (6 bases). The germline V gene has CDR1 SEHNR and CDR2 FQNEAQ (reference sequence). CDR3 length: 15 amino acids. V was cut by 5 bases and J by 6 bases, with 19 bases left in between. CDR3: CASSTNRVSSSEAFF. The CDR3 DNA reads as TGTGCCAGCAGCACCAACAGGGTTAGTTCTTCTGAAGCTTTCTTT. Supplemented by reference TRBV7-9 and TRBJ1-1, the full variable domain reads DTGVSQNPRHKITKRGQNVTFRCDPISEHNRLYWYRQTLGQGPEFLTYFQNEAQLEKSRLLSDRFSAERPKGSFSTLEIQRTEQGDSAMYLCASSTNRVSSSEAFFGQGTRLTVV.

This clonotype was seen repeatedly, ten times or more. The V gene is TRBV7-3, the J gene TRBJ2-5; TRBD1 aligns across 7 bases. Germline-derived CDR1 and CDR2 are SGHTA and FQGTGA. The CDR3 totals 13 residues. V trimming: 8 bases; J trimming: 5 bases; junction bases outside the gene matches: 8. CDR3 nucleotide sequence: TGTGCCAGCGGCACAGGGGCGTCGGAGACCCAGTACTTC. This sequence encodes CASGTGASETQYF.

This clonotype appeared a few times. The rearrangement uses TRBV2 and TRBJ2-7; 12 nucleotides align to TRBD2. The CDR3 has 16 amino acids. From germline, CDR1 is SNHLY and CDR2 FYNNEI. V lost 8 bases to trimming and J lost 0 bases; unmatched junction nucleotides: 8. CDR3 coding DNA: TGTGCCAGCCGCCCGACTAGCGGGAGACCCTCCTACGAGCAGTACTTC. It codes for CASRPTSGRPSYEQYF.

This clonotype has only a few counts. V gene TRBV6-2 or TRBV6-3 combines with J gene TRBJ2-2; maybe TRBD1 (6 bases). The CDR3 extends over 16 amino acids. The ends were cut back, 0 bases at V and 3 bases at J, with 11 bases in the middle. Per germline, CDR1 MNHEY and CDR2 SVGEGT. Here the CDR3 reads CASSYSRQGYTGELFF. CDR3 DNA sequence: TGTGCCAGCAGTTACTCGAGGCAGGGGTACACCGGGGAGCTGTTTTTT.

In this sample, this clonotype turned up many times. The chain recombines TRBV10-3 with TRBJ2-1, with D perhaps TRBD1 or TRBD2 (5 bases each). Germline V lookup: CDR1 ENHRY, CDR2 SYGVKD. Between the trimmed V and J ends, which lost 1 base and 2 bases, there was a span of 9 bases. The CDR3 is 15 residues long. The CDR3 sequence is CAISEYGGAYNEQFF. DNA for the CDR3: TGTGCCATCAGTGAGTATGGGGGAGCCTACAATGAGCAGTTCTTC.

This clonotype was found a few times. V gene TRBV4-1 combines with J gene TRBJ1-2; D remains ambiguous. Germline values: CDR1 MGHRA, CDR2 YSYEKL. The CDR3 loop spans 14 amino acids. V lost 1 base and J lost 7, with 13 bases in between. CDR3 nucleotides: TGCGCCAGCAGCCAAGTGGTTACGGACTCTGGCTACACCTTC. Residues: CASSQVVTDSGYTF.

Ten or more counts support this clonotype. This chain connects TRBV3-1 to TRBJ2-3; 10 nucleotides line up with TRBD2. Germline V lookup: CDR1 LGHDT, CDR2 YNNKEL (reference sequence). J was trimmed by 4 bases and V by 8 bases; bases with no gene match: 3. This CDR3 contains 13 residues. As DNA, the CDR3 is TGTGCCAGCGAAGCGGGAGGGGCAGATACGCAGTATTTT. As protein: CASEAGGADTQYF.

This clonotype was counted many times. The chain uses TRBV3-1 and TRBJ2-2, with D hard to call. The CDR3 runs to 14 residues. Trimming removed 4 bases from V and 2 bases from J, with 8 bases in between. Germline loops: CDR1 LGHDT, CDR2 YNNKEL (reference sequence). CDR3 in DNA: TGTGCCAGCAGCCCACAGTCCAACACCGGGGAGCTGTTTTTT. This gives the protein CASSPQSNTGELFF.